Listed here are 24 T cell receptor beta chains from one sample, sequenced in a study of blood T cell repertoires in COVID-19. Clones were read by immunoSEQ multiplex PCR, and TCRdb kept only the in-frame ones, dropping some. The sample lists 200,000 to 250,000 clones, approximately 91% occurring once. The sample was peripheral blood. The origin of the receptors is a man between 60 and 70 years old who had recovered from COVID-19.

The chain joins TRBV3-1 (or the pseudogene TRBV3-2) to TRBJ1-6, with unresolved D. Deletions cut 0 bases from V and 0 bases from J, with 6 bases between. The CDR3 totals 16 residues. Germline CDR1 is LGHDT and CDR2 is YNNKEL (reference sequence). Written as DNA, the CDR3 is TGTGCCAGCAGCCAAGAAAGGAGCTCCTATAATTCACCCCTCCACTTT. Residues: CASSQERSSYNSPLHF.

The chain links TRBV2 to TRBJ1-1, with D possibly TRBD1 on 6 matching bases. CDR1 and CDR2 from the germline V gene are SNHLY and FYNNEI. This CDR3 is 13 amino acids long. V lost 2 bases and J lost 8, with 12 bases in between. The CDR3 sequence: CASSENSGTEAFF. The CDR3, as DNA: TGTGCCAGCAGTGAAAACTCCGGGACAGAAGCTTTCTTT. The full variable domain, in which reference TRBV2 and TRBJ1-1 provide the parts outside the CDR3, is EPEVTQTPSHQVTQMGQEVILRCVPISNHLYFYWYRQILGQKVEFLVSFYNNEISEKSEIFDDQFSVERPDGSNFTLKIRSTKLEDSAMYFCASSENSGTEAFFGQGTRLTVV.

This sequence joins TRBV19 and TRBJ1-2; 7 bases are a match to TRBD1. Germline-derived CDR1 and CDR2 are LNHDA and SQIVND (reference sequence). After removal of 4 bases from V and 4 bases from J, the junction contained 3 bases not matched to a gene. CDR3 length equals 13 residues. CDR3 coding DNA: TGTGCCAGTAGTAGGGACAGAAGCTATGGCTACACCTTC. This sequence encodes CASSRDRSYGYTF.

This clone appeared a single time. The CDR3 region has the DNA TGTGCCAGCAGCCAAAGCAGGGGGACCTCTGGGGCCAACGTCCTGACTTTC. Its protein product is CASSQSRGTSGANVLTF. This chain joins TRBV4-2 and TRBJ2-6; 7 positions match TRBD1. Looked up from germline, CDR1 is LGHNA and CDR2 is YNFKEQ. CDR3 length: 17 amino acids. The J segment lost 0 bases and the V segment lost 2 bases, leaving 4 bases of the junction unmatched.

The V and J genes are TRBV2 and TRBJ2-7, with a weak D call TRBD1 (6 bases). V dropped 5 bases and J dropped 4 bases, with 21 bases sitting between them. Germline V lookup: CDR1 SNHLY, CDR2 FYNNEI. This CDR3 spans 16 amino acids. In nucleotides, the CDR3 is TGTGCCAGCAGTAGAGCTCAGTCCGGACAGATATACGAGCAGTACTTC. It translates to CASSRAQSGQIYEQYF. Variable domain in full (rest from reference TRBV2 and TRBJ2-7): EPEVTQTPSHQVTQMGQEVILRCVPISNHLYFYWYRQILGQKVEFLVSFYNNEISEKSEIFDDQFSVERPDGSNFTLKIRSTKLEDSAMYFCASSRAQSGQIYEQYFGPGTRLTVT.

Concerning this clone itself: In the same sample, other DNA sequences code for this CDR3. The rearrangement uses TRBV19 and TRBJ1-5; weak D call: TRBD1 (5 bases). The CDR3 consists of 14 residues. Germline CDR1 and CDR2: LNHDA and SQIVND (reference sequence). V lost 4 bases, J lost 0 bases, and 7 bases lay in between. CDR3 coding DNA: TGTGCCAGTAGTAACCAGGGTAGCAATCAGCCCCAGCATTTT. Translated: CASSNQGSNQPQHF.

V usage is TRBV7-3 and J usage is TRBJ2-1, with a weak D call TRBD1 (6 bases). The CDR3 sequence is 18 residues long. V was pared by 5 bases and J by 0 bases, with 20 bases between. Germline V gene lookup returns CDR1 SGHTA and CDR2 FQGTGA. The CDR3 sequence: CASSPQFRTDSSYNEQFF. Here the CDR3 DNA reads TGTGCCAGCAGCCCCCAGTTCCGGACGGACAGCTCCTACAATGAGCAGTTCTTC.

The chain carries TRBV7-9 and TRBJ2-6; 13 bases are shared with TRBD2. Losses at the gene ends were 4 bases for V and 0 bases for J; bases not matched to a gene: 6. Germline CDR1 reads SEHNR; CDR2 reads FQNEAQ (reference sequence). This CDR3 spans 19 amino acids. This CDR3 reads CASSSTLAGGFSGANVLTF. The DNA for the CDR3 is TGTGCCAGCAGCTCTACACTAGCGGGAGGGTTCTCTGGGGCCAACGTCCTGACTTTC.

The V and J genes are TRBV18 and TRBJ1-1; TRBD1 agrees at 7 bases. This CDR3 is 15 amino acids long. The junction had 10 bases not matched to a gene; V was cut back by 6 bases and J by 3 bases. The germline V gene has CDR1 KGHSH and CDR2 LQKENI. CDR3 DNA sequence: TGTGCCAGCTCGCCAGGGGGAGGGTTGGACACTGAAGCTTTCTTT. Protein sequence: CASSPGGGLDTEAFF.

The chain joins TRBV19 to TRBJ1-6, with D uncertain. Per germline, CDR1 LNHDA and CDR2 SQIVND (reference sequence). This CDR3 is 16 amino acids long. Trimming stripped 8 bases from V and 0 bases from J, with 14 bases between. As DNA, the CDR3 is TGTGCCAGTTCGGCGGCGGCGAGCTCCTATAATTCACCCCTCCACTTT. It yields the protein CASSAAASSYNSPLHF.

The V call is TRBV5-1, the J call TRBJ2-5, with TRBD2 matching over 8 bases. The germline gives CDR1 SGHRS, CDR2 YFSETQ. V shed 4 bases, J shed 5 bases, and the junction held 16 bases outside the gene matches. CDR3 length equals 17 residues. CDR3 in DNA: TGCGCCAGCAGCCTATCCCCTTCGGGGGGGCGCCGGGAGACCCAGTACTTC. Amino acid sequence: CASSLSPSGGRRETQYF.

The chain combines TRBV2 with TRBJ1-2; possibly TRBD1 for D (6 bases). Germline assignment: CDR1 SNHLY and CDR2 FYNNEI. The CDR3 consists of 14 residues. Trimming left V 4 bases short and J 1 base short, with 10 bases between. The CDR3 is CASSGDTRNYGYTF. In DNA form, the CDR3 reads TGTGCCAGCAGTGGGGACACTCGTAACTATGGCTACACCTTC.

V and J are TRBV4-1 and TRBJ2-7; 9 bases line up with TRBD2. Germline V gene sequence: CDR1 MGHRA, CDR2 YSYEKL. The CDR3 contains 18 residues. With V trimmed by 0 bases and J by 0 bases, 9 bases remained unmatched. The CDR3 bases are TGCGCCAGCAGCCAAGATTCGGTTAAGCGGGGGGTCTCCTACGAGCAGTACTTC. It specifies CASSQDSVKRGVSYEQYF.

The chain recombines TRBV3-1 (or the pseudogene TRBV3-2) with TRBJ1-3, with 9 bases that match TRBD1. CDR1 LGHDT and CDR2 YNNKEL come from the germline V gene (reference sequence). The J segment lost 4 bases and the V segment lost 6 bases, leaving 4 bases of the junction unmatched. The CDR3 extends over 14 amino acids. CDR3 DNA sequence: TGTGCCAGCAGGCGGACAGGGGACGGAAACACCATATATTTT. Protein: CASRRTGDGNTIYF.

The chain couples TRBV12-3 or TRBV12-4 to TRBJ2-2; D not certain. Trimming left V 6 bases short and J 4 bases short, with 9 bases between. There are 13 residues in the CDR3. In nucleotides, the CDR3 is TGTGCCAGCAGGCCGGGTCGCACCGGGGAGCTGTTTTTT. It specifies CASRPGRTGELFF.

The chain uses TRBV5-1 and TRBJ2-7; D gene unclear. This CDR3 has 15 amino acids. V lost 4 bases to trimming and J lost 6 bases, with 20 bases between them. Germline lookup yields CDR1 SGHRS and CDR2 YFSETQ. CDR3 in DNA: TGCGCCAGCAGCCCCTTGGAGCGAAAAAACGGCGAGCAGTACTTC. It encodes CASSPLERKNGEQYF.

The chain is built from TRBV6-4 and TRBJ2-3; tentatively, D is TRBD2 (6 bases). Trimming left V 3 bases short and J 2 bases short, with 9 bases between. CDR3 size: 14 residues. Per the germline V gene, CDR1 is MRHNA and CDR2 is SNTAGT. In DNA, the CDR3 is TGTGCCAGCAGTGATCGGGAGCACACAGATACGCAGTATTTT. Amino acid sequence: CASSDREHTDTQYF.

This rearrangement joins TRBV5-4 to TRBJ2-1; TRBD2 agrees at 9 bases. CDR3 length: 14 amino acids. CDR1 and CDR2 from the germline V gene are SGHNT and YYREEE (reference sequence). The ends lost 2 bases at V and 9 bases at J; junction bases unmatched: 6. The CDR3 DNA sequence: TGTGCCAGCAGCTTAAAGCGGGGGGTTGGTGAGCAGTTCTTC. It translates to CASSLKRGVGEQFF.

The rearrangement joins TRBV4-1 to TRBJ2-1; 14 bases agree with TRBD2. The V segment lost 0 bases and the J segment 7 bases; nucleotides outside the gene matches: 5. From germline, CDR1 is MGHRA and CDR2 YSYEKL. CDR3 length: 17 amino acids. CDR3 loop: CASSQEGLAGGGNEQFF. The CDR3 region has the DNA TGCGCCAGCAGCCAAGAAGGACTAGCGGGAGGAGGGAATGAGCAGTTCTTC.

The rearrangement uses TRBV7-2 and TRBJ2-5; TRBD1 matches 9 bases. The CDR3 spans 13 residues. Germline V gene lookup returns CDR1 SGHTA and CDR2 FQGNSA. Losses at the gene ends were 3 bases for V and 5 bases for J; bases not matched to a gene: 1. The CDR3 coding sequence is TGTGCCAGCAGCTTCGGACAGGGGGAGACCCAGTACTTC. Its translation is CASSFGQGETQYF.

The CDR3 reads CASSYRPGQGTYEQYF. The CDR3 nucleotides read TGTGCCAGCAGTTACCGACCGGGACAGGGGACCTACGAGCAGTACTTC. This chain uses TRBV6-5 with TRBJ2-7; TRBD1 matches at 10 bases. The CDR3 sequence is 16 residues long. J gave up 2 bases and V 2 bases, and 6 bases lay outside the gene matches. Germline V gene lookup returns CDR1 MNHEY and CDR2 SVGAGI.

In DNA form, the CDR3 reads TGTGCCACCATGGGACAGGGGGCGAGCATTCAGTACTTC. Encoded protein: CATMGQGASIQYF. This chain uses TRBV18 with TRBJ2-4; TRBD1 matches at 12 bases. The CDR3 has 13 amino acids. Germline V lookup: CDR1 KGHSH, CDR2 LQKENI. Trimming cost V 10 bases and J 9 bases; bases outside gene matches: 7. Combining the CDR3 with reference TRBV18 and TRBJ2-4 gives the whole variable domain NAGVMQNPRHLVRRRGQEARLRCSPMKGHSHVYWYRQLPEEGLKFMVYLQKENIIDESGMPKERFSAEFPKEGPSILRIQQVVRGDSAAYFCATMGQGASIQYFGAGTRLSVL.

The V and J genes are TRBV3-1 (or the pseudogene TRBV3-2) and TRBJ1-3; possibly TRBD1 for D (5 bases). Trimming took off 4 bases at V and 0 bases at J, with 19 bases between the two ends. This CDR3 is 18 amino acids long. Germline CDR1 reads LGHDT; CDR2 reads YNNKEL (reference sequence). Here the CDR3 reads CASSPGLAGLYSGNTIYF. The CDR3 coding sequence is TGTGCCAGCAGCCCGGGCCTGGCGGGGCTATACTCTGGAAACACCATATATTTT.

The chain combines TRBV9 with TRBJ2-5, with D possibly matching TRBD2 (5 bases). The V and J ends lost 0 bases and 2 bases respectively, with 14 bases between them. Germline-derived CDR1 and CDR2 are SGDLS and YYNGEE. The CDR3 extends over 16 amino acids. The DNA of the CDR3 is TGTGCCAGCAGCGTAGGAGGGCAGCCAGGTCAAGAGACCCAGTACTTC. Its protein is CASSVGGQPGQETQYF.